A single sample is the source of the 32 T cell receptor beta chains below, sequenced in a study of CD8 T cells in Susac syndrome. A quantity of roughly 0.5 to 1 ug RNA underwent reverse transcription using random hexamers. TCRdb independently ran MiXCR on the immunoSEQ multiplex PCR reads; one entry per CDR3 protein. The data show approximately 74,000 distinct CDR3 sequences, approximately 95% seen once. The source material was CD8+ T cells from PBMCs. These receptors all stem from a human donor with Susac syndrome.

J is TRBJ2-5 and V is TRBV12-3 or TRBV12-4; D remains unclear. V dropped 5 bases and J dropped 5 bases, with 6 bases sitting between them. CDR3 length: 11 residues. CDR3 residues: CASSPRETQYF. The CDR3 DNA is TGTGCCAGCAGTCCCCGGGAGACCCAGTACTTC.

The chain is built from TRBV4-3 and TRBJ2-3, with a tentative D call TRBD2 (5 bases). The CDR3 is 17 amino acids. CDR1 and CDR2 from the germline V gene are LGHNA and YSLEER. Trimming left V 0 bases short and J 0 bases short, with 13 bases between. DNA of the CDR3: TGCGCCAGCAGCCAAGATAGCGACCTAATGAGCACAGATACGCAGTATTTT. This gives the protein CASSQDSDLMSTDTQYF.

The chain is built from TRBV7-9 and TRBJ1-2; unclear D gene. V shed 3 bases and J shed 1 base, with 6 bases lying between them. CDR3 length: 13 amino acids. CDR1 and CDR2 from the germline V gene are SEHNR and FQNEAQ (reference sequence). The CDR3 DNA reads TGTGCCAGCAGCTTCGGCAATAACTATGGCTACACCTTC. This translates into CASSFGNNYGYTF. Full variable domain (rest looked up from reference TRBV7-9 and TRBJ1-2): DTGVSQNPRHKITKRGQNVTFRCDPISEHNRLYWYRQTLGQGPEFLTYFQNEAQLEKSRLLSDRFSAERPKGSFSTLEIQRTEQGDSAMYLCASSFGNNYGYTFGSGTRLTVV.

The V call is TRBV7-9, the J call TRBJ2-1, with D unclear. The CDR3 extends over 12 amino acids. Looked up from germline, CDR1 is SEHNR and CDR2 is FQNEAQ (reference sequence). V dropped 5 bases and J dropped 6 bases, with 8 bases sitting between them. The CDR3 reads CASSQNINEQFF. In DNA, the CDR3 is TGTGCCAGCAGCCAAAACATCAATGAGCAGTTCTTC.

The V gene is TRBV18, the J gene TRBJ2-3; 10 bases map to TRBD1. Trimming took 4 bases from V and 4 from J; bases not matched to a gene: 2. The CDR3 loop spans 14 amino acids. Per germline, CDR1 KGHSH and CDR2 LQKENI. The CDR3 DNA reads TGTGCCAGCTCACGGACAGGGGGATCAGATACGCAGTATTTT. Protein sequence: CASSRTGGSDTQYF.

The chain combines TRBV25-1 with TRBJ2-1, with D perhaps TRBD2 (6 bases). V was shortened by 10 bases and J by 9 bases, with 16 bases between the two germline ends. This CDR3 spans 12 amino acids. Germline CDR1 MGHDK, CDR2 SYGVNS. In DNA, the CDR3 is TGTGCCATTAAGACTAGATTCGGTGAGCAGTTCTTC. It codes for CAIKTRFGEQFF.

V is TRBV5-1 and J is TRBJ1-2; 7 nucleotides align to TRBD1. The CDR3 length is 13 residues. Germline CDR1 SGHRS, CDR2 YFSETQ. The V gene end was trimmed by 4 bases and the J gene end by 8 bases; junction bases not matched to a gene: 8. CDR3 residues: CASSPEGGWGYTF. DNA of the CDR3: TGCGCCAGCAGCCCGGAAGGGGGCTGGGGCTACACCTTC.

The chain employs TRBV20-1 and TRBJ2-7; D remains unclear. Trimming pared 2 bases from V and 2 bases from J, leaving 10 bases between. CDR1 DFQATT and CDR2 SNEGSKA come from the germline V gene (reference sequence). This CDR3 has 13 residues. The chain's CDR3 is CSARWAEPYEQYF. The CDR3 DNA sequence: TGCAGTGCTAGATGGGCGGAACCCTACGAGCAGTACTTC.

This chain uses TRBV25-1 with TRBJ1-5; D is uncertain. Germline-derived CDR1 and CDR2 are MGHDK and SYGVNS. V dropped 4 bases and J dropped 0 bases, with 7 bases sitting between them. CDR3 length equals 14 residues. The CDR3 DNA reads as TGTGCCAGCAGTGGATGGTATAGCAATCAGCCCCAGCATTTT. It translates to CASSGWYSNQPQHF.

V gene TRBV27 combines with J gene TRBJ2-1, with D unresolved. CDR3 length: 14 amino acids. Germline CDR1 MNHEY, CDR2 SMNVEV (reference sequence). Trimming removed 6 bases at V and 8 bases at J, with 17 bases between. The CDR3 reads CASREGLALDEQFF. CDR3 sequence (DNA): TGTGCCAGCAGGGAAGGGTTGGCATTAGATGAGCAGTTCTTC.

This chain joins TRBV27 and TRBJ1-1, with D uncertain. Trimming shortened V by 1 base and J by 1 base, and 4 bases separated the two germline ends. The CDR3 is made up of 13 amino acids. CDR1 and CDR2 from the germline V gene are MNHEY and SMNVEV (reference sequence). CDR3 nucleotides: TGTGCCAGCAGTTTATTGGGGAACACTGAAGCTTTCTTT. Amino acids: CASSLLGNTEAFF.

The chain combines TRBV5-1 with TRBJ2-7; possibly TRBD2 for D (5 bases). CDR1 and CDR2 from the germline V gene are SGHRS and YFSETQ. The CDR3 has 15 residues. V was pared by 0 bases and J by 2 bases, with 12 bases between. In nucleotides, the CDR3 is TGCGCCAGCAGCTTGGCCGGGCAGACTACCTACGAGCAGTACTTC. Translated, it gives CASSLAGQTTYEQYF.

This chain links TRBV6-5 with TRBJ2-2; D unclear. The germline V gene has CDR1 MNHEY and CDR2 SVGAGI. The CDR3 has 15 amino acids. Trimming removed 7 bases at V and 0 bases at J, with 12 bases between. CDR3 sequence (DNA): TGTGCCAGCACTCCAGGACCCCCGAACACCGGGGAGCTGTTTTTT. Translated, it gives CASTPGPPNTGELFF.

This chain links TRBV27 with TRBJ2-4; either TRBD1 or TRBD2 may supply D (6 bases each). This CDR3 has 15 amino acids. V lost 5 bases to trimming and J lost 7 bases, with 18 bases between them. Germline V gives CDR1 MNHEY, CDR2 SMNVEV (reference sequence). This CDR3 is CASSPRALGGNIQYF. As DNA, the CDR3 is TGTGCCAGCAGTCCCCGGGCCCTGGGGGGCAACATTCAGTACTTC.

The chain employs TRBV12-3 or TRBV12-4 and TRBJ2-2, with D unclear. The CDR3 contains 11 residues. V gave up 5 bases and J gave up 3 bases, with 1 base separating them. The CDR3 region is CASSHTGELFF. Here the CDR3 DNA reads TGTGCCAGCAGTCACACCGGGGAGCTGTTTTTT.

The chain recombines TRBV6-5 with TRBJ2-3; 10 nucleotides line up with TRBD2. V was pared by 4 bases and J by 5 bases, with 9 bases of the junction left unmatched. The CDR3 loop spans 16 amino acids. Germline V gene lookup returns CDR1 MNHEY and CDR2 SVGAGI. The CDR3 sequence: CASSWAAGGPLDTQYF. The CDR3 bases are TGTGCCAGCAGTTGGGCAGCGGGAGGGCCGCTAGATACGCAGTATTTT.

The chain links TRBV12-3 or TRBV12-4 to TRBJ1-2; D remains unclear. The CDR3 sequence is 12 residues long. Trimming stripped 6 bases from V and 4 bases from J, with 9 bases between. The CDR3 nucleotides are TGTGCCAGCAGCCCTTATAGCTATGGCTACACCTTC. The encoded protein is CASSPYSYGYTF.

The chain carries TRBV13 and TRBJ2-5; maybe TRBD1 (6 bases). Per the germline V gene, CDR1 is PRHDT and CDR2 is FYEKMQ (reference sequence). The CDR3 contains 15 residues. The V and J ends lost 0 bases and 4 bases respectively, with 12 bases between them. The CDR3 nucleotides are TGTGCCAGCAGCTTAGGCCAAGGGGGAGTAGAGACCCAGTACTTC. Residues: CASSLGQGGVETQYF.

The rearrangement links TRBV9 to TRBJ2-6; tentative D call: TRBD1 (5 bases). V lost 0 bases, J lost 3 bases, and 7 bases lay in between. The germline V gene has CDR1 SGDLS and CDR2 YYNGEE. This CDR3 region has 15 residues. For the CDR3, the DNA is TGTGCCAGCAGCGTAGGGGGCTTTGGGGCCAACGTCCTGACTTTC. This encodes CASSVGGFGANVLTF.

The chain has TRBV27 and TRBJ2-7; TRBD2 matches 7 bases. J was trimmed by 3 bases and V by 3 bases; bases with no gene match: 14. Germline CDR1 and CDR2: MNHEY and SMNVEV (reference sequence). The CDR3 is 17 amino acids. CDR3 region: CASSLGGSGTYNYEQYF. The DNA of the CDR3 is TGTGCCAGCAGTTTGGGGGGGAGCGGGACGTACAACTACGAGCAGTACTTC.

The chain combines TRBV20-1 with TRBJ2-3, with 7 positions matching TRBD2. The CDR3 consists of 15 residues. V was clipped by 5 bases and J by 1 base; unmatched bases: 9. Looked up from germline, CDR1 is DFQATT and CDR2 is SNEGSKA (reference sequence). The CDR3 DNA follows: TGCAGTGCTCCTCGGGGGGACTCACGCACAGATACGCAGTATTTT. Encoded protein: CSAPRGDSRTDTQYF.

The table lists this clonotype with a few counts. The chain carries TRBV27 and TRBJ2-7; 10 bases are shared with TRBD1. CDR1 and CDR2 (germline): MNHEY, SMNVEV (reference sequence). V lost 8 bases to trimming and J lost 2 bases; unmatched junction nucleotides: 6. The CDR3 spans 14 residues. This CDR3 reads CASRQGASPYEQYF. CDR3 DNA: TGTGCCAGCCGACAGGGGGCGAGCCCCTACGAGCAGTACTTC.

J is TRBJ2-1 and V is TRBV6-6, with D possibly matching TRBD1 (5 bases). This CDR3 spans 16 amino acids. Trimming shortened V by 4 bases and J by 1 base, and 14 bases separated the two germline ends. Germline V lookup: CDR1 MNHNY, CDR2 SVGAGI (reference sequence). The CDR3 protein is CASSSQGWGSYNEQFF. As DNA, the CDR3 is TGTGCCAGCAGTTCTCAGGGTTGGGGTTCCTACAATGAGCAGTTCTTC.

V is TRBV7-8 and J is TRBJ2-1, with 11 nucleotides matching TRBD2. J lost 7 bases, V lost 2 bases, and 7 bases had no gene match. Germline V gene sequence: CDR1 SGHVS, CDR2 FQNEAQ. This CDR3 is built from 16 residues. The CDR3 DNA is TGTGCCAGCAGCTTAAGACTAGCGGGGACGAGGAATGAGCAGTTCTTC. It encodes CASSLRLAGTRNEQFF.

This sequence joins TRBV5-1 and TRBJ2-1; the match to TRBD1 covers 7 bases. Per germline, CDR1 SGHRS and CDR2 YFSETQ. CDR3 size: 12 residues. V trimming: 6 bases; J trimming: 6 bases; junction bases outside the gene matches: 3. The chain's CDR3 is CASTRQGNEQFF. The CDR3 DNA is TGCGCCAGCACCCGACAGGGCAATGAGCAGTTCTTC.

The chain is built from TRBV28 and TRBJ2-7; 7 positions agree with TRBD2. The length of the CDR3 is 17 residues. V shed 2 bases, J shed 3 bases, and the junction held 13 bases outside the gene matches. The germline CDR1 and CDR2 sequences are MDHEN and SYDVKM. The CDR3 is CASSLQNPAGENYEQYF. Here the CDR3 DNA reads TGTGCCAGCAGTTTACAAAACCCTGCGGGAGAGAACTACGAGCAGTACTTC.

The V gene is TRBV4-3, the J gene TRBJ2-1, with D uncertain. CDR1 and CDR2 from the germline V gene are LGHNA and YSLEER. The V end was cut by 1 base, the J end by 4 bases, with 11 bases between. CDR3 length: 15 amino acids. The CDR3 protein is CASSQGRSLYNEQFF. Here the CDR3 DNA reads TGCGCCAGCAGCCAAGGGCGGAGCTTATACAATGAGCAGTTCTTC.

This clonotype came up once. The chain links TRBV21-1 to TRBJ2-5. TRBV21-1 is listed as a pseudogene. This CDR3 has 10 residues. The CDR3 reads CASSKETQYF. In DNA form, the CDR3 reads TGTGCCAGCAGCAAAGAGACCCAGTACTTC.

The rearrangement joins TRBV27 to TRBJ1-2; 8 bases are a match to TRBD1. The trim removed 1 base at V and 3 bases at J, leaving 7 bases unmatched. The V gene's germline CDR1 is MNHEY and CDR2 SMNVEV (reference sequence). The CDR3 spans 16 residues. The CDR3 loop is CASSLLAQGDYYGYTF. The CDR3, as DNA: TGTGCCAGCAGTTTATTGGCACAGGGGGACTACTATGGCTACACCTTC.

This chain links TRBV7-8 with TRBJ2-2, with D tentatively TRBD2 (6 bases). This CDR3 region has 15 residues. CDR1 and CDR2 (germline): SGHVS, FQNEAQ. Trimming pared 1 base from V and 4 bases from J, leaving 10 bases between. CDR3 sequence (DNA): TGTGCCAGCAGCTTAGTTTCGGGGGTCACCGGGGAGCTGTTTTTT. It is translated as CASSLVSGVTGELFF. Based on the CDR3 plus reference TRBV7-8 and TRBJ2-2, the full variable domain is GAGVSQSPRYKVAKRGQDVALRCDPISGHVSLFWYQQALGQGPEFLTYFQNEAQLDKSGLPSDRFFAERPEGSVSTLKIQRTQQEDSAVYLCASSLVSGVTGELFFGEGSRLTVL.

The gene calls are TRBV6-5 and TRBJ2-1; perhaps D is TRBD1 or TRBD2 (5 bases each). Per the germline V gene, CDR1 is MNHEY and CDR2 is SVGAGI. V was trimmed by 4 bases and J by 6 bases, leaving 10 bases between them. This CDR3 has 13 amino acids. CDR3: CASSSGAGNEQFF. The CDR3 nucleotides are TGTGCCAGCAGTTCCGGGGCCGGCAATGAGCAGTTCTTC.

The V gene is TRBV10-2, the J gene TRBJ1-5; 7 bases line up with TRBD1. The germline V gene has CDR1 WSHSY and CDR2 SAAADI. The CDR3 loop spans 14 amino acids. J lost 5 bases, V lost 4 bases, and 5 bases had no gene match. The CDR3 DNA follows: TGCGCCAGCAGTGCGGGGACAGACTATCAGCCCCAGCATTTT. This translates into CASSAGTDYQPQHF.